The present T cell receptor beta chain was sequenced within a study of blood T cell repertoires in COVID-19. V shed 8 bases and J shed 9 bases, with 20 bases lying between them. CDR1 SGHNT and CDR2 YENEEA come from the germline V gene. The CDR3 contains 13 residues. The assay was immunoSEQ multiplex PCR, and TCRdb's table has in-frame clones only and misses some. The top ten clones hold over 0.95% of a sample with a few hundred thousand clones, 90% of them seen once. The sequence was obtained from a man under 40 who had recovered from COVID-19. The sample consisted of PBMCs or T cells enriched from blood (not recorded which). The chain uses TRBV11-3 and TRBJ2-7, with a possible D match to TRBD2 (5 bases). The CDR3 region has the DNA TGTGCCAGCGCATATTCTAGCTCTTCGGGGCAGTACTTC. Amino acids: CASAYSSSSGQYF. The full variable domain, with the rest looked up from reference TRBV11-3 and TRBJ2-7, is EAGVVQSPRYKIIEKKQPVAFWCNPISGHNTLYWYLQNLGQGPELLIRYENEEAVDDSQLPKDRFSAERLKGVDSTLKIQPAELGDSAVYLCASAYSSSSGQYFGPGTRLTVT.